Below are 16 T cell receptor beta chains sequenced from a single sample in a study of cytomegalovirus exposure and HLA in healthy donors. Clones were read by immunoSEQ multiplex PCR, and TCRdb kept only the in-frame ones, dropping some. Among about 150,000 clones listed, approximately 86% were seen once. The sequencing sample was made of PBMCs. These TCRs come from a man between 18 and 29 years old in good health and CMV-seropositive.

The V call is TRBV6-5, the J call TRBJ2-1, with 10 positions matching TRBD2. The junction had 6 bases not matched to a gene; V was cut back by 9 bases and J by 1 base. There are 15 residues in the CDR3. CDR1 is MNHEY, CDR2 SVGAGI, per germline. CDR3 sequence: CASRRAGGSYNEQFF. CDR3 nucleotides: TGTGCCAGTCGCCGAGCGGGAGGGTCCTACAATGAGCAGTTCTTC.

This chain links TRBV11-2 with TRBJ2-3; 12 bases agree with TRBD1. Germline V lookup: CDR1 SGHAT, CDR2 FQNNGV. The length of the CDR3 is 19 residues. J lost 0 bases, V lost 9 bases, and 16 bases had no gene match. Written as DNA, the CDR3 is TGTGCCAGGGCCTGTACCGGGACAGGGGGCCGTCGGAGCACAGATACGCAGTATTTT. Its translation: CARACTGTGGRRSTDTQYF.

The chain recombines TRBV27 with TRBJ1-2, with 7 bases that match TRBD1. From germline, CDR1 is MNHEY and CDR2 SMNVEV (reference sequence). The CDR3 spans 15 residues. Unmatched junction bases numbered 6, after V lost 0 bases and J lost 5 bases. CDR3 in DNA: TGTGCCAGCAGTTTATCGACAGGGCCCAATTATGGCTACACCTTC. Its translation is CASSLSTGPNYGYTF.

This clone was detected only once. V and J are TRBV4-1 and TRBJ1-1, with D possibly matching TRBD1 (5 bases). The CDR3 runs 16 residues. Germline values: CDR1 MGHRA, CDR2 YSYEKL. Trimming took 0 bases from V and 1 from J, leaving 12 bases between them. CDR3 nucleotides: TGCGCCAGCAGCCAAGACGTCGAGACAGCGAACACTGAAGCTTTCTTT. Protein: CASSQDVETANTEAFF.

The chain is built from TRBV19 and TRBJ2-5, with D possibly being TRBD1 (6 bases). CDR1 is LNHDA, CDR2 SQIVND, per germline (reference sequence). V was shortened by 6 bases and J by 2 bases, with 13 bases between the two germline ends. The CDR3 contains 14 residues. DNA for the CDR3: TGTGCCAGTAGCGTTACCGGGACACAAGAGACCCAGTACTTC. It yields the protein CASSVTGTQETQYF. Together with reference TRBV19 and TRBJ2-5, the CDR3 gives the full variable domain: DGGITQSPKYLFRKEGQNVTLSCEQNLNHDAMYWYRQDPGQGLRLIYYSQIVNDFQKGDIAEGYSVSREKKESFPLTVTSAQKNPTAFYLCASSVTGTQETQYFGPGTRLLVL.

The chain is built from TRBV6-5 and TRBJ1-4, with 11 bases fitting TRBD1. Germline V gene sequence: CDR1 MNHEY, CDR2 SVGAGI. CDR3 length equals 14 residues. V was clipped by 6 bases and J by 6 bases; unmatched bases: 3. The CDR3 nucleotides read TGTGCCAGCAGGGGGACAGGGGGGGATGAAAAACTGTTTTTT. Protein: CASRGTGGDEKLFF.

The chain is built from TRBV11-2 and TRBJ2-7, with 10 bases that match TRBD2. Losses at the gene ends were 5 bases for V and 6 bases for J; bases not matched to a gene: 7. The CDR3 extends over 14 amino acids. Germline CDR1 and CDR2: SGHAT and FQNNGV. The CDR3 loop is CASSPRRTSGEQYF. CDR3 nucleotide sequence: TGTGCCAGCAGCCCCCGGCGGACTAGCGGCGAGCAGTACTTC.

The rearrangement links TRBV19 to TRBJ1-2, with D tentatively TRBD1 (6 bases). Germline CDR1 reads LNHDA; CDR2 reads SQIVND (reference sequence). The V gene lost 3 bases and the J gene lost 3 bases, with 17 bases spanning the gap. This CDR3 is built from 16 residues. The CDR3 DNA reads as TGTGCCAGTAGTATCCCGGGCGGGGGGCTCGACTATGGCTACACCTTC. This encodes CASSIPGGGLDYGYTF.

V and J are TRBV10-3 and TRBJ2-1; 11 bases map to TRBD2. Germline loops: CDR1 ENHRY, CDR2 SYGVKD. This CDR3 is built from 16 residues. J lost 5 bases, V lost 3 bases, and 6 bases had no gene match. The CDR3 region is CAISDRLAGLDNEQFF. In DNA, the CDR3 is TGTGCCATCAGTGATAGACTAGCGGGACTCGACAATGAGCAGTTCTTC.

This chain joins TRBV2 and TRBJ2-1; 8 nucleotides line up with TRBD2. Germline values: CDR1 SNHLY, CDR2 FYNNEI. J was trimmed by 8 bases and V by 10 bases; bases with no gene match: 16. The length of the CDR3 is 15 residues. In nucleotides, the CDR3 is TGTGCCATCCCGAAGGGGCGGGGGGTAGGCGATGAGCAGTTCTTC. Its protein is CAIPKGRGVGDEQFF.

V and J are TRBV7-8 and TRBJ1-1; 7 bases are a match to TRBD1. V lost 3 bases and J lost 0; bases outside the gene matches: 7. Germline assignment: CDR1 SGHVS and CDR2 FQNEAQ. The CDR3 is 16 residues long. In DNA, the CDR3 is TGTGCCAGCAGCTTCAGCCCCGGGACAGTGAACACTGAAGCTTTCTTT. It encodes CASSFSPGTVNTEAFF. Combining the CDR3 with reference TRBV7-8 and TRBJ1-1 gives the whole variable domain GAGVSQSPRYKVAKRGQDVALRCDPISGHVSLFWYQQALGQGPEFLTYFQNEAQLDKSGLPSDRFFAERPEGSVSTLKIQRTQQEDSAVYLCASSFSPGTVNTEAFFGQGTRLTVV.

The chain uses TRBV5-4 and TRBJ1-2; 7 bases are a match to TRBD1. J was trimmed by 6 bases and V by 0 bases; bases with no gene match: 5. CDR1 and CDR2 from the germline V gene are SGHNT and YYREEE (reference sequence). The CDR3 is 14 residues long. The CDR3 nucleotides read TGTGCCAGCAGCTTGGGGGTGGGGACAGATGGCTACACCTTC. Translation gives CASSLGVGTDGYTF.

The chain uses TRBV9 and TRBJ2-1; TRBD1 matches at 7 bases. Germline loops: CDR1 SGDLS, CDR2 YYNGEE. This CDR3 contains 14 residues. V lost 5 bases, J lost 9 bases, and 11 bases stayed unmatched. The CDR3 protein is CASSPERGLSEQFF. The CDR3 DNA reads TGTGCCAGCAGTCCAGAGAGGGGGCTAAGTGAGCAGTTCTTC.

The V and J genes are TRBV7-9 and TRBJ1-1; TRBD1 agrees at 7 bases. CDR3 size: 14 residues. Germline-derived CDR1 and CDR2 are SEHNR and FQNEAQ (reference sequence). The ends lost 5 bases at V and 3 bases at J; junction bases unmatched: 6. DNA for the CDR3: TGTGCCAGCAGCCCCCTCGACAGGGACACTGAAGCTTTCTTT. Protein: CASSPLDRDTEAFF.

This clone was found a few times. The chain recombines TRBV2 with TRBJ1-2, with a tentative D call TRBD1 (6 bases). The V end lost 6 bases, the J end lost 4 bases, and 12 bases lay between the germline ends. The CDR3 is 13 residues long. The germline CDR1 and CDR2 sequences are SNHLY and FYNNEI. CDR3 region: CASREDSTYGYTF. CDR3 coding DNA: TGTGCCAGCAGAGAGGACAGCACCTATGGCTACACCTTC.

The CDR3 region has the DNA TGTGCCAGCAGTCTAGCGGGAGGGGAGTACAATGAGCAGTTCTTC. Its protein is CASSLAGGEYNEQFF. The J gene is TRBJ2-1, the V gene TRBV5-6; 12 bases match TRBD2. With 5 bases clipped from V and 4 bases from J, the junction kept 4 bases outside the gene matches. The length of the CDR3 is 15 residues. Germline V gene sequence: CDR1 SGHDT, CDR2 YYEEEE.